This T cell receptor (beta chain) was documented in a study of blood T cell repertoires in COVID-19. Looking at the study overall: Sample material is recorded as cDNA or gDNA derived from T cells, B-cell-depleted T cells, or PBMCs.

Germline V gene sequence: CDR1 LNHDA, CDR2 SQIVND (reference sequence). The CDR3 sequence is 14 residues long. V lost 7 bases and J 3 bases, leaving 14 bases between the germline ends. The repertoire was sequenced with immunoSEQ multiplex PCR; TCRdb's copy has only in-frame clones and lacks some. The data hold about 210,000 clones, with around 90% observed a single time. Sequencing was carried out using PBMCs or T cells enriched from blood (not recorded which). The sequence was obtained from a man under 40 who had recovered from COVID-19. The rearrangement links TRBV19 to TRBJ2-3, with D perhaps TRBD2 (5 bases). The CDR3 reads CASKRVVSTDTQYF. CDR3 in DNA: TGTGCCAGTAAGAGGGTGGTATCAACAGATACGCAGTATTTT.